The rows below give T cell receptor beta chains drawn from one sample of a study of T cells expressing NK-cell markers. TCRdb reworked the 5' RACE reads into one entry per CDR3 protein, no DNA. The sample table includes fewer than 400,000 distinct CDR3 sequences. The sequencing sample was made of blood T cells: a sorted CD56 or NKG2C T cell subset, CD4+ or CD8+ T cells, or bulk PBMC T cells (not recorded which). The receptor set was obtained from a woman aged 45-65 years in good health. Each CDR3 is given with its conserved first and last residue. Each record gives: V gene, J gene, CDR3 protein.

TRBV9	TRBJ2-1	CASSVAGNPLNNEQFF
TRBV12-3/TRBV12-4	TRBJ2-7	CASTMDRGLYEQYF
TRBV15	TRBJ1-5	CATSGKREGQPQHF
TRBV14	TRBJ2-6	CASSRSQGANVLTF
TRBV2	TRBJ2-1	CASSEAGVTGLGEQFF
TRBV3-1	TRBJ2-1	CASSQDVQGYDEQFF
TRBV20-1	TRBJ2-2	CSARRLAGDTGELFF
TRBV27	TRBJ2-7	CASSPGTSGTLYEQYF
TRBV20-1	TRBJ2-1	CSARPFEHLAQSSYNEQFF
TRBV5-4	TRBJ2-2	CASSPGTGLLDGELFF
TRBV3-1	TRBJ1-2	CASSQQGTYGYTF
TRBV12-3/TRBV12-4	TRBJ2-3	CASSPFPGTGEDTDTQYF
TRBV10-3	TRBJ1-2	CAIRDSGKSIGYTF
TRBV11-2	TRBJ2-4	CASRPGTGGFLAKNIQYF
TRBV12-3/TRBV12-4	TRBJ1-2	CASSLLSHSYGYTF
TRBV4-2	TRBJ1-1	CASSPGTHSGDTEAFF
TRBV29-1	TRBJ2-1	CSVGVVSSYNEQFF
TRBV7-9	TRBJ2-7	CASSPFPRNEQYF
TRBV28	TRBJ1-5	CASSQGEGWQPQHF
TRBV24-1	TRBJ1-2	CATSAAGQGNGYTF
TRBV20-1	TRBJ1-1	CSVPAPGGGRNTEAFF
TRBV12-3/TRBV12-4	TRBJ2-4	CASRESAKNIQYF
TRBV7-2	TRBJ2-3	CASSIAPSGGTDTQYF
TRBV5-1	TRBJ2-7	CASSSQVGSYEQYF
TRBV25-1	TRBJ2-1	CASSLGGLVYNEQFF
TRBV4-1	TRBJ2-6	CASGTRTGSSGANVLTF
TRBV30	TRBJ2-7	CAWRGQGYEQYF
TRBV29-1	TRBJ2-3	CSVVRRTSTDTQYF
TRBV9	TRBJ2-2	CASTRLNTGELFF
TRBV3-1	TRBJ2-6	CASTQVAGAVSGANVLTF
TRBV5-5	TRBJ2-3	CASTQNGIAAGGPDTQYF
TRBV7-9	TRBJ1-4	CASSLAGRGVDEKLFF
TRBV20-1	TRBJ2-7	CSARDPGTSGYEQYF
TRBV11-2	TRBJ2-1	CASSLNRNHGNEQFF
TRBV11-2	TRBJ2-1	CASSPKGRDRSNEQFF